Each of the 8 T cell receptor beta chains below was sequenced from the same sample in a study of blood T cell repertoires in COVID-19. Sequencing was performed with immunoSEQ multiplex PCR; in TCRdb, only in-frame clones are kept and a portion is missing. The profile shows 85,000 to 95,000 clones, about 84% of them singletons. Sequenced input: peripheral blood. The receptor set was obtained from a human donor in a cohort sampled during active COVID-19.

J is TRBJ2-7 and V is TRBV28; D unclear. Germline lookup yields CDR1 MDHEN and CDR2 SYDVKM. This CDR3 contains 13 residues. V was clipped by 6 bases and J by 2 bases, with 11 bases between them. The CDR3 DNA reads as TGTGCCAGCAGGACACCAGGCCCCTACGAGCAGTACTTC. This translates into CASRTPGPYEQYF.

The chain uses TRBV19 and TRBJ1-6; 9 positions agree with TRBD1. The CDR3 spans 17 residues. Germline V lookup: CDR1 LNHDA, CDR2 SQIVND (reference sequence). V lost 5 bases, J lost 8 bases, and 13 bases stayed unmatched. The CDR3 bases are TGTGCCAGTAGTCCCTCCGGGACAGGGTTGAGGGATTCACCCCTCCACTTT. Amino acids: CASSPSGTGLRDSPLHF.

V and J are TRBV28 and TRBJ2-7; maybe TRBD2 (7 bases). This CDR3 spans 18 amino acids. Germline V lookup: CDR1 MDHEN, CDR2 SYDVKM. Trimming left V 6 bases short and J 1 base short, with 25 bases between. The CDR3 sequence is CASSQGGAGAGPSYEQYF. CDR3 nucleotides: TGTGCCAGCAGCCAAGGGGGGGCTGGGGCGGGACCGTCCTACGAGCAGTACTTC.

The J gene is TRBJ2-3, the V gene TRBV5-1, with 8 bases identical to TRBD1. Trimming at V came to 4 bases and at J to 11 bases, leaving 12 bases not matched to a gene. The CDR3 is 14 amino acids. Looked up from germline, CDR1 is SGHRS and CDR2 is YFSETQ. DNA for the CDR3: TGCGCCAGCAGCCCTTCAGCACAGGGGGTAGGGCAGTATTTT. Protein sequence: CASSPSAQGVGQYF.

This chain uses TRBV11-2 with TRBJ2-7, with 7 bases lining up with TRBD2. V was clipped by 1 base and J by 2 bases; unmatched bases: 5. The CDR3 has 15 residues. Germline V lookup: CDR1 SGHAT, CDR2 FQNNGV. The CDR3 protein is CASSLGQRGPYEQYF. DNA for the CDR3: TGTGCCAGCAGCTTAGGCCAGCGGGGCCCCTACGAGCAGTACTTC.

The V and J genes are TRBV5-1 and TRBJ2-5, with TRBD2 identical over 8 bases. The CDR3 loop spans 14 amino acids. Germline V lookup: CDR1 SGHRS, CDR2 YFSETQ. J gave up 5 bases and V 4 bases, and 7 bases lay outside the gene matches. The CDR3 DNA reads as TGCGCCAGCAGCCCAGGGATAGCGGGGGAGACCCAGTACTTC. It yields the protein CASSPGIAGETQYF.

The J gene is TRBJ2-3, the V gene TRBV6-5, with TRBD1 matching 8 bases. Germline CDR1 and CDR2: MNHEY and SVGAGI. V trimming: 6 bases; J trimming: 2 bases; junction bases outside the gene matches: 7. The CDR3 is made up of 15 amino acids. CDR3 protein: CASRQQGVDTDTQYF. For the CDR3, the DNA is TGTGCCAGCAGACAACAGGGGGTGGACACAGATACGCAGTATTTT.

This sequence joins TRBV27 and TRBJ2-7; TRBD1 aligns across 8 bases. After removal of 5 bases from V and 12 bases from J, the junction contained 18 bases not matched to a gene. Looked up from germline, CDR1 is MNHEY and CDR2 is SMNVEV (reference sequence). This CDR3 has 15 residues. DNA of the CDR3: TGTGCCAGCAGTCCGTCCCGACAGGGGCACGACGTGGGGTACTTC. Translating gives CASSPSRQGHDVGYF.